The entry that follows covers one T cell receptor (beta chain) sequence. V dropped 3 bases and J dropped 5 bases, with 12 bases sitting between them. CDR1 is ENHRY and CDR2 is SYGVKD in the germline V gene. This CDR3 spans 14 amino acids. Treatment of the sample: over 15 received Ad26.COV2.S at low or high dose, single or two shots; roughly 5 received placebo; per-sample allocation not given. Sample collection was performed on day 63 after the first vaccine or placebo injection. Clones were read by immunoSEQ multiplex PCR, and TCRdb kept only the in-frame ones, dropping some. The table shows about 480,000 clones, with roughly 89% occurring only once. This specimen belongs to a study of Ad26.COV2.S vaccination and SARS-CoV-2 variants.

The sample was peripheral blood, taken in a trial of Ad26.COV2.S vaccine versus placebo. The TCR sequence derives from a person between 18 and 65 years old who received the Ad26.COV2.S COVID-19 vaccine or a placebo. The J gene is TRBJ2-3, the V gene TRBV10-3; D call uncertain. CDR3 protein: CAISDRMVEDTQYF. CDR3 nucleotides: TGTGCCATCAGTGACCGGATGGTGGAAGATACGCAGTATTTT.